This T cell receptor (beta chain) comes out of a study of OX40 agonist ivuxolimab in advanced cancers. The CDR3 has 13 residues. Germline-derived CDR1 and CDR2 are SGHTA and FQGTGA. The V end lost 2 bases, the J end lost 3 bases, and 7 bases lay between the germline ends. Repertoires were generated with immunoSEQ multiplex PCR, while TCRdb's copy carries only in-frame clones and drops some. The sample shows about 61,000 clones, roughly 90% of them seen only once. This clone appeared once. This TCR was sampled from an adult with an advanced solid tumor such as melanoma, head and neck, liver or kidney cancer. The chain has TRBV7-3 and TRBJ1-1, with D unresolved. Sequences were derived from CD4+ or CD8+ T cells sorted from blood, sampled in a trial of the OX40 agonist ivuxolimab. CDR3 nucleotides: TGTGCCAGCAGCTTAGGAGGGCACACTGAAGCTTTCTTT. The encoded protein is CASSLGGHTEAFF.